This T cell receptor (beta chain) was profiled in a study of shared clonotypes between healthy human individuals. At the level of the study: CD4 naive cells filled three plates per donor, CD4 memory three, CD8 naive two and CD8 memory one. General study results and limits: Clonotypes that were shared across a handful of donors made up about 4.5% of naive CD4 clonotypes.

A word on this clone: Its antigen is currently unknown.

This CDR3 spans 15 amino acids. V lost 1 base to trimming and J lost 3 bases, with 12 bases between them. Germline CDR1 and CDR2: SEHNR and FQNEAQ (reference sequence). Naive CD8 isolation took CD45RO-negative cells positively selected for CCR7 and excluded terminally differentiated effector memory CD45RA+ cells. Those who donated were healthy HIV-negative adults, with no recent acute infections or vaccinations reported. Only Caucasian adults living in Nashville, Tennessee served as donors. TCRdb's copy holds only in-frame clones and misses some; the assay was immunoSEQ multiplex PCR. There are millions of clones in the sample; about 95% occur only once, and 1.1% lies in the top ten.

This receptor was obtained from a man aged 18 to 30 in good health. The sequenced material came from naive CD8+ T cells sorted from blood. The chain is built from TRBV7-9 and TRBJ2-5; D possibly corresponds to TRBD2 (5 bases). CDR3 sequence reads: CASSLVGEPEETQYF. CDR3 bases: TGTGCCAGCAGCTTAGTTGGGGAGCCAGAAGAGACCCAGTACTTC.